The following is a TCR beta chain sequence with its context. Some clones are missing from TCRdb's copy, which holds only in-frame ones; the method was immunoSEQ multiplex PCR. The table includes approximately 160,000 clones, roughly 80% detected once. The CDR3 loop spans 12 amino acids. Trimming removed 5 bases at V and 3 bases at J, with 8 bases between. The entry originates in a study of blood T cell repertoires in COVID-19. The rearrangement joins TRBV12-3 or TRBV12-4 to TRBJ2-7; D may be TRBD1 (6 bases). The sample was peripheral blood. The sequence derives from a man in his sixties with acute or convalescent COVID-19. The chain's CDR3 is CASSGDNYEQYF. In DNA, the CDR3 is TGTGCCAGCAGTGGGGACAACTACGAGCAGTACTTC.